A single sample is the source of the 30 T cell receptor beta chains below, sequenced in a study of cytomegalovirus exposure and HLA in healthy donors. With 60 Vbeta and 13 Jbeta primers, the PCR was carried out. Sequencing was performed with immunoSEQ multiplex PCR; in TCRdb, only in-frame clones are kept and a portion is missing. The repertoire has around 68,000 clones, around 86% of them found once; the top ten carry approximately 12%. The specimen was PBMCs. Receptor source: a female donor in good health and CMV-seronegative.

The V and J genes are TRBV6-5 and TRBJ2-1, with 10 bases lining up with TRBD2. V lost 6 bases, J lost 4 bases, and 6 bases stayed unmatched. The CDR3 has 15 residues. Germline CDR1 reads MNHEY; CDR2 reads SVGAGI. The CDR3: CASRRTSGPYNEQFF. In nucleotides, the CDR3 is TGTGCCAGCAGACGGACTAGCGGACCGTACAATGAGCAGTTCTTC.

The rearrangement links TRBV28 to TRBJ2-3; possible D gene TRBD2, 6 bases. Deletions cut 7 bases from V and 5 bases from J, with 13 bases between. The CDR3 has 13 amino acids. In germline, CDR1 is MDHEN, CDR2 SYDVKM. The DNA for the CDR3 is TGTGCCAGCATCCGTCCCGGGGGAGATACGCAGTATTTT. Its translation is CASIRPGGDTQYF.

The chain is built from TRBV4-3 and TRBJ2-3; D remains unclear. Looked up from germline, CDR1 is LGHNA and CDR2 is YSLEER. The length of the CDR3 is 14 residues. V was cut by 1 base and J by 3 bases, with 8 bases left in between. CDR3 in amino acids: CASSQGPVTDTQYF. CDR3 in DNA: TGCGCCAGCAGCCAAGGCCCAGTGACAGATACGCAGTATTTT.

The chain employs TRBV7-9 and TRBJ2-3; a weak D match, TRBD2 (5 bases). The CDR3 length is 13 residues. Germline CDR1 and CDR2: SEHNR and FQNEAQ (reference sequence). Trimming removed 0 bases at V and 10 bases at J, with 11 bases between. For the CDR3, the DNA is TGTGCCAGCAGCTTAGCACTGGAGCGGTCGCAGTATTTT. It yields the protein CASSLALERSQYF.

This chain joins TRBV28 and TRBJ2-3, with D possibly being TRBD1 (5 bases). V lost 6 bases and J 3 bases, leaving 19 bases between the germline ends. The germline V gene has CDR1 MDHEN and CDR2 SYDVKM. CDR3 length equals 16 residues. CDR3 protein: CASSPGSSGPTDTQYF. The DNA for the CDR3 is TGTGCCAGCAGCCCAGGGTCCTCAGGCCCGACAGATACGCAGTATTTT.

This chain links TRBV2 with TRBJ2-5; TRBD2 matches at 12 bases. This CDR3 is built from 17 residues. The trim removed 6 bases at V and 4 bases at J, leaving 12 bases unmatched. The V gene's germline CDR1 is SNHLY and CDR2 FYNNEI. The CDR3 loop is CASRAESLTSGGETQYF. CDR3 DNA: TGTGCCAGCAGGGCCGAAAGTTTGACTAGCGGGGGAGAGACCCAGTACTTC. Variable domain in full (rest from reference TRBV2 and TRBJ2-5): EPEVTQTPSHQVTQMGQEVILRCVPISNHLYFYWYRQILGQKVEFLVSFYNNEISEKSEIFDDQFSVERPDGSNFTLKIRSTKLEDSAMYFCASRAESLTSGGETQYFGPGTRLLVL.

This chain connects TRBV13 to TRBJ2-1, with 7 bases aligning to TRBD2. Germline CDR1 reads PRHDT; CDR2 reads FYEKMQ (reference sequence). The CDR3 has 16 amino acids. V gave up 2 bases and J gave up 5 bases; unmatched junction bases: 9. The CDR3 spells CASSLLGGGPDNEQFF. The CDR3, as DNA: TGTGCCAGCAGCTTATTGGGGGGAGGGCCTGACAATGAGCAGTTCTTC. The entire variable domain, with the rest obtained from reference TRBV13 and TRBJ2-1, is as follows: AAGVIQSPRHLIKEKRETATLKCYPIPRHDTVYWYQQGPGQDPQFLISFYEKMQSDKGSIPDRFSAQQFSDYHSELNMSSLELGDSALYFCASSLLGGGPDNEQFFGPGTRLTVL.

This clone was seen a single time. The chain carries TRBV28 and TRBJ1-2; D is uncertain. Germline values: CDR1 MDHEN, CDR2 SYDVKM. Trimming took off 6 bases at V and 4 bases at J, with 12 bases between the two ends. The CDR3 sequence is 13 residues long. The CDR3 spells CASSLEAGYGYTF. CDR3 bases: TGTGCCAGCAGCCTGGAGGCGGGCTATGGCTACACCTTC.

V gene TRBV4-3 combines with J gene TRBJ2-7; D is unresolved. Germline-derived CDR1 and CDR2 are LGHNA and YSLEER. This CDR3 comprises 15 residues. Trimming removed 0 bases from V and 3 bases from J, with 12 bases in between. The CDR3 nucleotides read TGCGCCAGCAGCCAAGATGTAGGATGGAGCTACGAGCAGTACTTC. Translating gives CASSQDVGWSYEQYF.

The chain uses TRBV2 and TRBJ2-7; 9 positions match TRBD1. The CDR3 totals 14 residues. Trimming cost V 5 bases and J 4 bases; bases outside gene matches: 6. Germline assignment: CDR1 SNHLY and CDR2 FYNNEI. The DNA for the CDR3 is TGTGCCAGCAGTAACCGGGACAGGGTGTACGAGCAGTACTTC. Its protein product is CASSNRDRVYEQYF. The entire variable domain, with the rest obtained from reference TRBV2 and TRBJ2-7, is as follows: EPEVTQTPSHQVTQMGQEVILRCVPISNHLYFYWYRQILGQKVEFLVSFYNNEISEKSEIFDDQFSVERPDGSNFTLKIRSTKLEDSAMYFCASSNRDRVYEQYFGPGTRLTVT.

This chain connects TRBV27 to TRBJ2-2; TRBD2 agrees at 9 bases. CDR3 length: 16 amino acids. CDR1 is MNHEY and CDR2 is SMNVEV in the germline V gene (reference sequence). The V gene end was trimmed by 0 bases and the J gene end by 5 bases; junction bases not matched to a gene: 4. CDR3 loop: CASSLSSGSPTGELFF. In DNA form, the CDR3 reads TGTGCCAGCAGTTTATCTAGCGGGAGCCCTACCGGGGAGCTGTTTTTT.

This chain uses TRBV6-1 with TRBJ2-4; possible D gene TRBD2, 6 bases. V was trimmed by 4 bases and J by 0 bases, leaving 10 bases between them. CDR1 is MNHNS and CDR2 is SASEGT in the germline V gene. This CDR3 region has 15 residues. The CDR3 spells CASSVGTLAKNIQYF. The CDR3 DNA is TGTGCCAGCAGTGTCGGGACTCTAGCCAAAAACATTCAGTACTTC.

As concerns this clone: Its ends do not fully match the called genes, so a read error is possible. The sample contains more than one DNA sequence encoding this CDR3. The CDR3 sequence: CASSFGLAGDDEQFF. CDR3 nucleotide sequence: TGTGCTAGCAGCTTTGGACTAGCGGGAGATGATGAGCAGTTCTTC. The J gene is TRBJ2-1, the V gene TRBV7-7; 13 bases match TRBD2. Germline V gives CDR1 SSHAT, CDR2 FNYEAQ (reference sequence). The CDR3 is made up of 15 amino acids.

V usage is TRBV15 and J usage is TRBJ1-5; a possible D gene is TRBD1 (6 bases). V was pared by 5 bases and J by 4 bases, with 24 bases between. This CDR3 comprises 18 residues. From germline, CDR1 is LNHNV and CDR2 YYDKDF (reference sequence). CDR3 residues: CATSQDRYTEFRNQPQHF. The DNA of the CDR3 is TGTGCCACCAGCCAAGACAGGTATACGGAGTTTAGGAATCAGCCCCAGCATTTT.

This clone was counted a few times. The V and J genes are TRBV2 and TRBJ2-7; 9 nucleotides match TRBD2. J gave up 4 bases and V 6 bases, and 13 bases lay outside the gene matches. The CDR3 consists of 16 residues. CDR1 is SNHLY, CDR2 FYNNEI, per germline. The CDR3 protein is CASRSGAGGYQYEQYF. The CDR3 DNA sequence: TGTGCCAGCAGGTCGGGGGCGGGAGGGTATCAGTACGAGCAGTACTTC. Full variable domain (outside the CDR3, taken from reference TRBV2 and TRBJ2-7): EPEVTQTPSHQVTQMGQEVILRCVPISNHLYFYWYRQILGQKVEFLVSFYNNEISEKSEIFDDQFSVERPDGSNFTLKIRSTKLEDSAMYFCASRSGAGGYQYEQYFGPGTRLTVT.

The chain links TRBV10-2 to TRBJ2-1; possible D gene TRBD2, 6 bases. The V end lost 6 bases, the J end lost 10 bases, and 19 bases lay between the germline ends. The CDR3 totals 14 residues. Germline loops: CDR1 WSHSY, CDR2 SAAADI. This CDR3 is CASRDGGLISEQFF. In DNA, the CDR3 is TGCGCCAGCAGGGACGGGGGTCTGATCAGCGAGCAGTTCTTC.

V and J are TRBV9 and TRBJ2-5; 10 bases align to TRBD2. J was trimmed by 0 bases and V by 3 bases; bases with no gene match: 11. The CDR3 runs to 18 residues. Germline V lookup: CDR1 SGDLS, CDR2 YYNGEE. This CDR3 is CASSAEGTSAWYQETQYF. The DNA of the CDR3 is TGTGCCAGCAGCGCGGAGGGGACTAGCGCCTGGTACCAAGAGACCCAGTACTTC.

In its sample, this clone was seen once. The gene calls are TRBV19 and TRBJ2-2; 8 bases match TRBD2. Germline V lookup: CDR1 LNHDA, CDR2 SQIVND (reference sequence). The CDR3 totals 14 residues. V was clipped by 6 bases and J by 1 base; unmatched bases: 1. The CDR3 protein is CASRLAVNTGELFF. CDR3 coding DNA: TGTGCCAGTAGACTAGCGGTGAACACCGGGGAGCTGTTTTTT.

This clone was seen only once. The chain is built from TRBV7-9 and TRBJ1-3; tentative D call: TRBD1 (5 bases). The CDR3 runs 18 residues. The germline CDR1 and CDR2 sequences are SEHNR and FQNEAQ (reference sequence). The V end lost 5 bases, the J end lost 4 bases, and 24 bases lay between the germline ends. Here the CDR3 reads CASSLPRGRRGTGNTIYF. The CDR3 DNA reads as TGTGCCAGCAGCCTCCCTCGGGGCAGGCGGGGCACGGGAAACACCATATATTTT.

The chain combines TRBV28 with TRBJ2-1; 10 bases align to TRBD2. This CDR3 comprises 17 residues. V trimming: 3 bases; J trimming: 2 bases; junction bases outside the gene matches: 7. Per the germline V gene, CDR1 is MDHEN and CDR2 is SYDVKM. CDR3 coding DNA: TGTGCCAGCAGTTTCCCCGCTAGCGGGAGTACCTACAATGAGCAGTTCTTC. Residues: CASSFPASGSTYNEQFF.

This clone was counted a single time. CDR3 nucleotides: TGTGCCAGCAGGGACGGGGGGGCCCCCGCCGGGGAGCTGTTTTTT. Its translation: CASRDGGAPAGELFF. The chain employs TRBV27 and TRBJ2-2; 8 nucleotides match TRBD2. Germline V CDR1 and CDR2: MNHEY, SMNVEV (reference sequence). This CDR3 is built from 15 residues. V was clipped by 6 bases and J by 6 bases; unmatched bases: 9.

The chain joins TRBV9 to TRBJ2-2; 10 nucleotides match TRBD2. V lost 7 bases to trimming and J lost 7 bases; unmatched junction nucleotides: 7. This CDR3 comprises 14 residues. Germline lookup yields CDR1 SGDLS and CDR2 YYNGEE. CDR3 sequence reads: CASSSGSSGGELFF. In DNA form, the CDR3 reads TGTGCCAGCTCTAGCGGGAGTTCGGGCGGGGAGCTGTTTTTT. Full variable domain (missing parts from reference TRBV9 and TRBJ2-2): DSGVTQTPKHLITATGQRVTLRCSPRSGDLSVYWYQQSLDQGLQFLIQYYNGEERAKGNILERFSAQQFPDLHSELNLSSLELGDSALYFCASSSGSSGGELFFGEGSRLTVL.

The chain links TRBV5-8 to TRBJ1-1, with TRBD1 as a possible D gene (6 bases). Per germline, CDR1 SGHTS and CDR2 YDEGEE. The length of the CDR3 is 20 residues. The V end was cut by 1 base, the J end by 4 bases, with 29 bases between. The CDR3 reads CASSLTPPTRAGVFGTEAFF. DNA of the CDR3: TGTGCCAGCAGCTTGACCCCCCCGACACGGGCAGGGGTTTTTGGCACTGAAGCTTTCTTT.

This chain joins TRBV21-1 and TRBJ2-7; TRBD2 is the table's D call and was not checked against the DNA. TRBV21-1 is a recognized pseudogene. The CDR3 is 15 amino acids. In DNA, the CDR3 is TGTGCCAGCAGCCCCCTAGTGCTAGCGGGTAACGAGCAGTACTTC. Encoded protein: CASSPLVLAGNEQYF.

CDR3 protein: CASSPGARNYGYTF. CDR3 nucleotides: TGTGCCAGCAGTCCAGGGGCTCGAAACTATGGCTACACCTTC. This chain links TRBV27 with TRBJ1-2, with D perhaps matching TRBD1 (6 bases). This CDR3 is built from 14 residues. Trimming removed 5 bases at V and 2 bases at J, with 12 bases between. Germline V gives CDR1 MNHEY, CDR2 SMNVEV (reference sequence).

V is TRBV7-3 and J is TRBJ2-3; 9 bases are a match to TRBD2. Germline-derived CDR1 and CDR2 are SGHTA and FQGTGA. The CDR3 sequence is 15 residues long. V dropped 8 bases and J dropped 0; count of bases not matched to a gene: 6. CDR3 loop: CASSLAGPSTDTQYF. As DNA, the CDR3 is TGTGCCAGCTCCCTAGCGGGACCTAGCACAGATACGCAGTATTTT.

The chain recombines TRBV5-8 with TRBJ1-6, with D possibly being TRBD1 (6 bases). Germline values: CDR1 SGHTS, CDR2 YDEGEE. This CDR3 contains 14 residues. The ends were cut back, 6 bases at V and 4 bases at J, with 11 bases in the middle. The CDR3 DNA sequence: TGTGCCAGCATCCTGACAGGATATAATTCACCCCTCCACTTT. It translates to CASILTGYNSPLHF.

The CDR3 region is CASSKTGGAKTQYF. As DNA, the CDR3 is TGTGCCAGTAGCAAGACAGGGGGCGCGAAGACCCAGTACTTC. J is TRBJ2-5 and V is TRBV19; 10 positions match TRBD1. Germline values: CDR1 LNHDA, CDR2 SQIVND (reference sequence). This CDR3 region has 14 residues. Trimming at V came to 6 bases and at J to 6 bases, leaving 7 bases not matched to a gene.

The rearrangement joins TRBV7-9 to TRBJ1-1; D perhaps matches TRBD1 (5 bases). CDR3 length: 12 residues. Per germline, CDR1 SEHNR and CDR2 FQNEAQ (reference sequence). Trimming stripped 3 bases from V and 8 bases from J, with 10 bases between. CDR3 loop: CASSLRGGEAFF. The CDR3 DNA reads TGTGCCAGCAGCTTGCGGGGGGGGGAAGCTTTCTTT.

J is TRBJ2-5 and V is TRBV7-2; TRBD1 aligns across 8 bases. In germline, CDR1 is SGHTA, CDR2 FQGNSA. The CDR3 is made up of 14 amino acids. V trimming: 5 bases; J trimming: 4 bases; junction bases outside the gene matches: 6. This chain's CDR3 is CASSGRQGRETQYF. The CDR3 DNA sequence: TGTGCCAGCAGCGGCAGACAGGGGCGAGAGACCCAGTACTTC.